A single sample is the source of the 27 T cell receptor beta chains below, sequenced in a study of blood T cells in healthy people across ages. PCR was performed a second time for about 6 to 12 cycles using a sample-barcoded 5' primer and a J-beta primer mix. Via MiXCR, TCRdb re-called the 5' RACE reads, giving one row per CDR3 protein. The sample records about 1.8 million distinct CDR3 sequences, 49% being singletons. Sequenced material: blood. The source of these receptors is a woman aged 35 to 49 in good health.

This chain uses TRBV19 with TRBJ1-6, with D possibly matching TRBD1 (5 bases). V dropped 3 bases and J dropped 9 bases, with 15 bases sitting between them. The CDR3 length is 15 residues. Germline CDR1 reads LNHDA; CDR2 reads SQIVND (reference sequence). CDR3 sequence reads: CASSMRGVGVSPLHF. The CDR3 DNA sequence: TGTGCCAGTAGTATGAGAGGGGTAGGAGTTTCACCCCTCCACTTT.

The rearrangement links TRBV10-3 to TRBJ2-4, with TRBD1 matching over 7 bases. The length of the CDR3 is 16 residues. Germline V gives CDR1 ENHRY, CDR2 SYGVKD. Unmatched junction bases numbered 5, after V lost 3 bases and J lost 0 bases. CDR3 in amino acids: CAISESQGEAKNIQYF. CDR3 bases: TGTGCCATCAGTGAAAGCCAGGGGGAAGCCAAAAACATTCAGTACTTC.

The table lists this clonotype with a few counts. The rearrangement uses TRBV19 and TRBJ2-3; D uncertain. The V and J ends lost 3 bases and 0 bases respectively, with 4 bases between them. Per the germline V gene, CDR1 is LNHDA and CDR2 is SQIVND (reference sequence). The CDR3 is 13 residues long. The CDR3 sequence is CASSMDSTDTQYF. CDR3 DNA sequence: TGTGCCAGTAGTATGGACAGCACAGATACGCAGTATTTT.

V and J are TRBV20-1 and TRBJ2-1; TRBD1 aligns across 7 bases. V was clipped by 4 bases and J by 6 bases; unmatched bases: 15. This CDR3 is 16 amino acids long. Per the germline V gene, CDR1 is DFQATT and CDR2 is SNEGSKA (reference sequence). CDR3 DNA: TGCAGTGCTAAAAGTAGCGAGGGGGCCGTTGCCAATGAGCAGTTCTTC. Translating it yields CSAKSSEGAVANEQFF.

The rearrangement uses TRBV4-2 and TRBJ2-1, with 8 bases lining up with TRBD2. CDR3 size: 16 residues. Germline loops: CDR1 LGHNA, CDR2 YNFKEQ. V was pared by 4 bases and J by 1 base, with 6 bases of the junction left unmatched. CDR3 sequence: CASSRLTSASYNEQFF. The CDR3 DNA reads TGTGCCAGCAGCCGGTTGACTAGCGCTTCCTACAATGAGCAGTTCTTC.

The table lists this clonotype with many counts. V and J are TRBV7-2 and TRBJ2-1; D gene unclear. V dropped 0 bases and J dropped 7 bases, with 4 bases sitting between them. The CDR3 spans 12 residues. Germline CDR1 reads SGHTA; CDR2 reads FQGNSA. CDR3 DNA sequence: TGTGCCAGCAGCTTAGCCAGAAATGAGCAGTTCTTC. Amino acids: CASSLARNEQFF.

This clonotype has at least ten counts. The chain is built from TRBV7-2 and TRBJ2-3; possibly TRBD2 for D (6 bases). The V end lost 2 bases, the J end lost 0 bases, and 18 bases lay between the germline ends. The V gene's germline CDR1 is SGHTA and CDR2 FQGNSA. The CDR3 loop spans 18 amino acids. CDR3 bases: TGTGCCAGCAGCTTAACCTTTGGTGGCGGGGTTAGCACAGATACGCAGTATTTT. Protein sequence: CASSLTFGGGVSTDTQYF.

The rearrangement uses TRBV12-3 or TRBV12-4 and TRBJ1-2; unclear D gene. V was trimmed by 3 bases and J by 7 bases, leaving 3 bases between them. This CDR3 is built from 10 residues. The CDR3 DNA sequence: TGTGCCAGCAGTTTGCGTGGCTACACCTTC. It translates to CASSLRGYTF.

This clonotype was detected a few times. The V gene is TRBV20-1, the J gene TRBJ2-7; TRBD1 matches at 7 bases. The CDR3 totals 17 residues. Germline CDR1 is DFQATT and CDR2 is SNEGSKA (reference sequence). V was pared by 0 bases and J by 0 bases, with 11 bases of the junction left unmatched. The CDR3 spells CSARDARRAGGSYEQYF. The CDR3 region has the DNA TGCAGTGCTAGAGATGCTCGTAGGGCAGGGGGCTCCTACGAGCAGTACTTC.

CDR3 sequence (DNA): TGTGCCAGCAGCTTAATACCGGGTGGGGCAGATACGCAGTATTTT. Its protein product is CASSLIPGGADTQYF. The chain is built from TRBV7-2 and TRBJ2-3; D not resolved. V lost 2 bases to trimming and J lost 4 bases, with 13 bases between them. The CDR3 length is 15 residues. The germline V gene encodes CDR1 SGHTA and CDR2 FQGNSA. The full variable domain, in which reference TRBV7-2 and TRBJ2-3 provide the parts outside the CDR3, is GAGVSQSPSNKVTEKGKDVELRCDPISGHTALYWYRQSLGQGLEFLIYFQGNSAPDKSGLPSDRFSAERTGGSVSTLTIQRTQQEDSAVYLCASSLIPGGADTQYFGPGTRLTVL.

This clonotype showed up just a few times. CDR3 coding DNA: TGTGCCAGCACCCCTGGTGGGGCGGGGGGCCCTGAGCAGTTCTTC. Protein product: CASTPGGAGGPEQFF. The chain has TRBV6-2 or TRBV6-3 and TRBJ2-1, with 8 bases fitting TRBD2. The V gene's germline CDR1 is MNHEY and CDR2 SVGEGT. The CDR3 runs 15 residues. Losses at the gene ends were 7 bases for V and 9 bases for J; bases not matched to a gene: 14.

This clonotype was observed a handful of times. The CDR3 spells CASSSTPTIQYF. Written as DNA, the CDR3 is TGTGCCAGCAGCTCAACCCCCACCATTCAGTACTTC. The chain is built from TRBV11-2 and TRBJ2-7; no clear D. The J call may be wrong; the DNA end is better matched by TRBJ2-4. Per germline, CDR1 SGHAT and CDR2 FQNNGV. The CDR3 is made up of 12 amino acids.

This clonotype was counted a few times. The chain couples TRBV29-1 to TRBJ2-5, with TRBD1 matching over 9 bases. The J call could be wrong; TRBJ2-7 is a better fit for the DNA end. The germline V gene encodes CDR1 SQVTM and CDR2 ANQGSEA. This CDR3 is 17 amino acids long. The CDR3 DNA sequence: TGCAGCGTTGTGTTTAGAGGTGCGGGACAGGGTCGACACGAGCAGTACTTC. This gives the protein CSVVFRGAGQGRHEQYF.

The rearrangement joins TRBV20-1 to TRBJ2-7; D is undetermined. The J call may be faulty, since TRBJ2-5 better matches the DNA end. The length of the CDR3 is 15 residues. From germline, CDR1 is DFQATT and CDR2 SNEGSKA (reference sequence). CDR3 DNA sequence: TGCAGTGCTAGAGACCTAGTTTCGGCAGTCCAGACCCAGTACTTC. Its protein is CSARDLVSAVQTQYF.

In nucleotides, the CDR3 is TGTGCCAGCATTACGGGACCAAACACCGGGGAGCTGTTTTTT. Translation: CASITGPNTGELFF. V gene TRBV6-1 combines with J gene TRBJ2-2, with D tentatively TRBD1 or TRBD2 (5 bases each). This CDR3 comprises 14 residues. Trimming removed 7 bases at V and 2 bases at J, with 11 bases between. Germline V CDR1 and CDR2: MNHNS, SASEGT.

The chain has TRBV25-1 and TRBJ2-7; TRBD1 agrees at 8 bases. CDR1 and CDR2 from the germline V gene are MGHDK and SYGVNS. After removal of 6 bases from V and 3 bases from J, the junction contained 13 bases not matched to a gene. The length of the CDR3 is 16 residues. The CDR3 protein is CASSERGTGGNYEQYF. CDR3 nucleotides: TGTGCCAGCAGCGAAAGGGGCACAGGGGGAAACTACGAGCAGTACTTC.

This clonotype was counted between two and nine times. J is TRBJ2-5 and V is TRBV7-8; the match to TRBD2 covers 10 bases. V lost 1 base, J lost 0 bases, and 5 bases stayed unmatched. There are 17 residues in the CDR3. Germline CDR1 is SGHVS and CDR2 is FQNEAQ. Here the CDR3 reads CASSLVERGGDQETQYF. In nucleotides, the CDR3 is TGTGCCAGCAGCTTAGTAGAGCGGGGGGGCGACCAAGAGACCCAGTACTTC.

J is TRBJ2-1 and V is TRBV7-9; 8 nucleotides align to TRBD2. The germline V gene encodes CDR1 SEHNR and CDR2 FQNEAQ (reference sequence). CDR3 length: 15 amino acids. The junction had 7 bases not matched to a gene; V was cut back by 3 bases and J by 6 bases. The CDR3, as DNA: TGTGCCAGCAGCTTCGAGGGACTAGTCGGCAATGAGCAGTTCTTC. This sequence encodes CASSFEGLVGNEQFF.

The V gene is TRBV11-1, the J gene TRBJ1-6; D is undetermined. The CDR3 loop spans 16 amino acids. From germline, CDR1 is SGHAT and CDR2 FQDESV (reference sequence). Trimming took off 6 bases at V and 0 bases at J, with 12 bases between the two ends. The CDR3 region is CASREMISSYNSPLHF. The CDR3 DNA is TGTGCCAGCAGGGAGATGATCAGCTCCTATAATTCACCCCTCCACTTT.

This clonotype occurred a few times. The V and J genes are TRBV12-3 or TRBV12-4 and TRBJ1-2, with D perhaps TRBD1 (5 bases). V shed 4 bases and J shed 3 bases, with 18 bases lying between them. The CDR3 has 16 residues. The chain's CDR3 is CASSSGRSMGDYGYTF. The CDR3, as DNA: TGTGCCAGCAGTTCAGGACGCTCAATGGGGGACTATGGCTACACCTTC.

In its sample, this clonotype was seen a few times. V is TRBV7-9 and J is TRBJ2-6; 7 bases line up with TRBD1. CDR3 length: 17 amino acids. Germline CDR1 and CDR2: SEHNR and FQNEAQ (reference sequence). Losses at the gene ends were 5 bases for V and 0 bases for J; bases not matched to a gene: 7. CDR3 loop: CASSPRAGGSGANVLTF. In nucleotides, the CDR3 is TGTGCCAGCAGCCCACGGGCAGGGGGCTCTGGGGCCAACGTCCTGACTTTC.

The chain uses TRBV2 and TRBJ2-5; D possibly corresponds to TRBD1 (5 bases). This CDR3 is 14 amino acids long. V was cut by 7 bases and J by 0 bases, with 12 bases left in between. Germline values: CDR1 SNHLY, CDR2 FYNNEI. CDR3 bases: TGTGCCAGCACCTTTAGGACAAACCAAGAGACCCAGTACTTC. Its protein is CASTFRTNQETQYF. The full variable domain, in which reference TRBV2 and TRBJ2-5 provide the parts outside the CDR3, is EPEVTQTPSHQVTQMGQEVILRCVPISNHLYFYWYRQILGQKVEFLVSFYNNEISEKSEIFDDQFSVERPDGSNFTLKIRSTKLEDSAMYFCASTFRTNQETQYFGPGTRLLVL.

This clonotype was recorded a few times. The chain uses TRBV6-5 and TRBJ2-6; D not certain. The CDR3 totals 16 residues. Germline assignment: CDR1 MNHEY and CDR2 SVGAGI. Trimming stripped 4 bases from V and 1 base from J, with 11 bases between. The CDR3 nucleotides are TGTGCCAGCAGTTTATATCAGGAATCTGGGGCCAACGTCCTGACTTTC. Translation: CASSLYQESGANVLTF.

This chain connects TRBV7-8 to TRBJ1-1; D unresolved. This CDR3 spans 14 amino acids. Trimming removed 3 bases at V and 0 bases at J, with 8 bases between. CDR1 is SGHVS, CDR2 FQNEAQ, per germline. The CDR3 protein is CASSFTDMNTEAFF. DNA for the CDR3: TGTGCCAGCAGCTTCACCGACATGAACACTGAAGCTTTCTTT.

CDR3 sequence (DNA): TGCGCCAGCAGCCAAATAGGACAGGATAATGAAAAACTGTTTTTT. Translated, it gives CASSQIGQDNEKLFF. The chain joins TRBV4-1 to TRBJ1-4; 7 bases map to TRBD1. The CDR3 covers 15 residues. The trim removed 2 bases at V and 4 bases at J, leaving 4 bases unmatched. Per the germline V gene, CDR1 is MGHRA and CDR2 is YSYEKL.

The chain combines TRBV4-1 with TRBJ2-3; TRBD1 or TRBD2 may be the D gene (6 bases each). The CDR3 has 17 residues. Germline loops: CDR1 MGHRA, CDR2 YSYEKL. The V gene lost 1 base and the J gene lost 1 base, with 15 bases spanning the gap. This CDR3 is CASSQVRGAVGTDTQYF. DNA for the CDR3: TGCGCCAGCAGCCAAGTTAGGGGGGCAGTCGGCACAGATACGCAGTATTTT.

This clonotype was seen a few times. The chain combines TRBV24-1 with TRBJ1-5; perhaps TRBD1 as D (6 bases). This CDR3 has 16 residues. Germline CDR1 is KGHDR and CDR2 is SFDVKD. The V end was cut by 3 bases, the J end by 3 bases, with 14 bases between. The DNA of the CDR3 is TGTGCCACCAGTGATCCTAGGACAGCCTTCAATCAGCCCCAGCATTTT. Amino acids: CATSDPRTAFNQPQHF.